This note documents a single T cell receptor (beta chain) sequence. In the original processing: Amplifying reference gene primers gave estimates of nucleated cell counts. Data came from immunoSEQ multiplex PCR; TCRdb stores just in-frame clones and leaves some out. For V, J and clone size, that table is used; D and trimming come from the DNA. The sample consists of under 250,000 clones, approximately 80% of them appearing once. The record originates from a study of blood T cell repertoires in COVID-19. As for the study in general: Italy, Spain and the United States were the sources of the convalescent and acute COVID-19 samples. PBMCs, B-cell-depleted T cells, or T cells provided the cDNA or gDNA that made up the material.

V gave up 2 bases and J gave up 0 bases, with 25 bases separating them. CDR3 length: 20 amino acids. Germline lookup yields CDR1 LGHNA and CDR2 YSLEER. The sequence came from a woman aged 70-85 years with acute or convalescent COVID-19. The gene calls are TRBV4-3 and TRBJ1-2, with D unresolved. Sequencing was done on a sample of peripheral blood. CDR3 bases: TGCGCCAGCAGCCAAAATGTAAAGTGGGCGGGTCTCGGAGCTAACTATGGCTACACCTTC. Translated, it gives CASSQNVKWAGLGANYGYTF.